This note documents a single TCR beta chain sequence. These data come from a study of blood T cell repertoires in COVID-19. Study-wide context: Whether acute or convalescent, the COVID-19 samples came from the United States, Italy and Spain. T cells, B-cell-depleted T cells, or PBMCs supplied cDNA or gDNA.

This CDR3 comprises 14 residues. Germline V gene data show CDR1 as SGDLS and CDR2 as YYNGEE. V was clipped by 0 bases and J by 8 bases, with 14 bases between them. Methods used by the authors: From reference gene primer amplification, estimates of nucleated cell counts were derived. This table comes from immunoSEQ multiplex PCR, and its TCRdb copy is limited to in-frame clones, with some not included. V, J and clone size were drawn from that table, and D and trimming were deduced from the DNA. The repertoire holds roughly 80,000 clones, about 87% seen once, with about 9% in the top ten. V is TRBV9 and J is TRBJ1-2; D is undetermined. This clonotype was sampled from a human donor in a cohort sampled during active COVID-19. The sample comprised peripheral blood. DNA of the CDR3: TGTGCCAGCAGCGTAGATATTGCCTTGAGCGGCTACACCTTC. Translated: CASSVDIALSGYTF.